The 8 T cell receptor beta chains reported below all come from one sample, sequenced in a study of cytomegalovirus exposure and HLA in healthy donors. PCR employed 60 Vbeta and 13 Jbeta primers. Sequenced by immunoSEQ multiplex PCR; TCRdb stores in-frame clones only, minus some. The sample has some 110,000 clones; approximately 80% are singletons. Sequences were obtained from PBMCs. All receptors come from a man in his fifties in good health and CMV-seropositive.

J is TRBJ2-7 and V is TRBV5-1; TRBD1 matches at 7 bases. V shed 3 bases and J 7 bases; nucleotides not matched to a gene: 10. The CDR3 has 14 amino acids. Germline CDR1 SGHRS, CDR2 YFSETQ. CDR3 region: CASSSGTAVGEQYF. The DNA for the CDR3 is TGCGCCAGCAGCTCCGGGACAGCAGTCGGGGAGCAGTACTTC. Looking up the rest from reference TRBV5-1 and TRBJ2-7 gives the full variable domain: KAGVTQTPRYLIKTRGQQVTLSCSPISGHRSVSWYQQTPGQGLQFLFEYFSETQRNKGNFPGRFSGRQFSNSRSEMNVSTLELGDSALYLCASSSGTAVGEQYFGPGTRLTVT.

The chain links TRBV2 to TRBJ1-4; tentative D call: TRBD1 (5 bases). This CDR3 region has 12 residues. CDR1 is SNHLY, CDR2 FYNNEI, per germline. The V and J ends lost 8 bases and 8 bases respectively, with 12 bases between them. CDR3 region: CASGWGVEKLFF. The CDR3 bases are TGTGCCAGCGGGTGGGGGGTCGAAAAACTGTTTTTT.

The V and J genes are TRBV7-9 and TRBJ2-7; maybe TRBD1 (6 bases). Looked up from germline, CDR1 is SEHNR and CDR2 is FQNEAQ (reference sequence). The V gene lost 5 bases and the J gene lost 5 bases, with 22 bases spanning the gap. This CDR3 spans 16 amino acids. The CDR3 region has the DNA TGTGCCAGCAGCCCCTACTTGGGACAAGGGGTCGACGAGCAGTACTTC. This sequence encodes CASSPYLGQGVDEQYF.

V gene TRBV5-1 combines with J gene TRBJ2-7, with a weak D call TRBD1 (6 bases). Looked up from germline, CDR1 is SGHRS and CDR2 is YFSETQ. V lost 1 base and J lost 2, with 10 bases in between. There are 14 residues in the CDR3. CDR3 sequence reads: CASSLTGQAYEQYF. The CDR3 bases are TGCGCCAGCAGCTTGACAGGGCAAGCCTACGAGCAGTACTTC.

The chain carries TRBV5-6 and TRBJ1-2, with 7 bases that match TRBD1. Germline V lookup: CDR1 SGHDT, CDR2 YYEEEE. The V gene end was trimmed by 4 bases and the J gene end by 7 bases; junction bases not matched to a gene: 13. The CDR3 is 15 residues long. The CDR3: CASSLAGQVSSGYTF. CDR3 in DNA: TGTGCCAGCAGCCTTGCCGGACAGGTGAGCAGTGGCTACACCTTC.

This chain links TRBV19 with TRBJ2-3; 10 bases match TRBD2. CDR3 length: 15 amino acids. CDR1 is LNHDA, CDR2 SQIVND, per germline (reference sequence). With 4 bases clipped from V and 5 bases from J, the junction kept 6 bases outside the gene matches. CDR3: CASSKGLAAKDTQYF. CDR3 sequence (DNA): TGTGCCAGTAGTAAAGGACTAGCGGCAAAAGATACGCAGTATTTT.

The chain carries TRBV19 and TRBJ1-4; 7 nucleotides match TRBD1. Germline loops: CDR1 LNHDA, CDR2 SQIVND (reference sequence). The trim removed 5 bases at V and 0 bases at J, leaving 15 bases unmatched. The CDR3 extends over 19 amino acids. For the CDR3, the DNA is TGTGCCAGTAGTCTCCGTCCCGGGACAGCACTGGCAACTAATGAAAAACTGTTTTTT. Protein: CASSLRPGTALATNEKLFF.

The V call is TRBV5-1, the J call TRBJ1-1, with 8 bases lining up with TRBD1. Losses at the gene ends were 4 bases for V and 5 bases for J; bases not matched to a gene: 10. Germline V gene data show CDR1 as SGHRS and CDR2 as YFSETQ. The CDR3 extends over 15 amino acids. Here the CDR3 reads CASSSTQGVRTEAFF. CDR3 coding DNA: TGCGCCAGCAGCAGCACACAGGGGGTTAGGACTGAAGCTTTCTTT. Together with reference TRBV5-1 and TRBJ1-1, the CDR3 gives the full variable domain: KAGVTQTPRYLIKTRGQQVTLSCSPISGHRSVSWYQQTPGQGLQFLFEYFSETQRNKGNFPGRFSGRQFSNSRSEMNVSTLELGDSALYLCASSSTQGVRTEAFFGQGTRLTVV.